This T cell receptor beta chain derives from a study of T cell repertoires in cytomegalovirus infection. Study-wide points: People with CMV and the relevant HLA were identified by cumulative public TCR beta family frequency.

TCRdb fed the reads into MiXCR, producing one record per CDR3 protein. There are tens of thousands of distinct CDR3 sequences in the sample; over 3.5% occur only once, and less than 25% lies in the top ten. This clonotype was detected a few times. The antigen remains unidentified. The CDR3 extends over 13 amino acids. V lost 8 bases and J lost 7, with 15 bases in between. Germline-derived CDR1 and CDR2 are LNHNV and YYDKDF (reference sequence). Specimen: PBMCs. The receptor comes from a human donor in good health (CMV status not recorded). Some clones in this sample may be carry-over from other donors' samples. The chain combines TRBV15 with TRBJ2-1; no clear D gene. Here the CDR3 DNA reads TGTGCCACCGCTTCCGTTCTGGCAAATGAGCAGTTCTTC. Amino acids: CATASVLANEQFF.